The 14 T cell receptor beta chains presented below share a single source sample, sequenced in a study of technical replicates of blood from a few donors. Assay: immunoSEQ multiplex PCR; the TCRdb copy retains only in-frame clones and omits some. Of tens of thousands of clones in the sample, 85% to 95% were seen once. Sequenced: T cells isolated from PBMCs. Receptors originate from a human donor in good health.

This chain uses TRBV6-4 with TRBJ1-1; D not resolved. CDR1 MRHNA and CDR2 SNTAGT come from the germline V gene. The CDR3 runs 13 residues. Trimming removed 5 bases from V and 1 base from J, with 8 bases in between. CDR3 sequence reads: CASSLGQNTEAFF. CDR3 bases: TGTGCCAGCAGTCTTGGGCAGAACACTGAAGCTTTCTTT.

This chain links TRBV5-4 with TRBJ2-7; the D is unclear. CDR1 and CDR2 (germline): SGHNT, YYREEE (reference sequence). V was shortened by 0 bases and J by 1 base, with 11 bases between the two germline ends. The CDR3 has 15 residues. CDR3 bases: TGTGCCAGCAGCTTGGAAAGCGCGGCGTCCTACGAGCAGTACTTC. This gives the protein CASSLESAASYEQYF.

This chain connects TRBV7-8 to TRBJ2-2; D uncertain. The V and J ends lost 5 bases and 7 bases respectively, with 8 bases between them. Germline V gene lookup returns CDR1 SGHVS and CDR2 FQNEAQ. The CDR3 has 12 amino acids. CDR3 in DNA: TGTGCCAGCAGCCGGGTGGGCGGGGAGCTGTTTTTT. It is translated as CASSRVGGELFF.

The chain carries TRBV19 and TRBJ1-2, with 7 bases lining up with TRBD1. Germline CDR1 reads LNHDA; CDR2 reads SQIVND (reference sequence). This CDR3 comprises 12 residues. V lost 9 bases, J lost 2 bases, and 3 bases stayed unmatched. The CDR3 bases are TGTGCCAGCACAGGGGAAAACTATGGCTACACCTTC. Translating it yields CASTGENYGYTF.

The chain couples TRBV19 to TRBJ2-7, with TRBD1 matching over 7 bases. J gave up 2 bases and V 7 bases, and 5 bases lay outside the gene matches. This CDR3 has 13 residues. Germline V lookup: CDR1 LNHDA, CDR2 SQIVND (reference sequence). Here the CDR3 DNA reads TGTGCCAGTACCCCAGGGGGTCCCTACGAGCAGTACTTC. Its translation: CASTPGGPYEQYF.

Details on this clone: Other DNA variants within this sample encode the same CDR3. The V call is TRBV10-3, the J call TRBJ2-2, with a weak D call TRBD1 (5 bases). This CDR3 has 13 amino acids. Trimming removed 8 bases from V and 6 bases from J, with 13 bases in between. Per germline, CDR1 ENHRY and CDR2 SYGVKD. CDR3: CAIPGSSSGELFF. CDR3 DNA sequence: TGTGCCATCCCAGGGTCCTCCTCCGGGGAGCTGTTTTTT.

The CDR3 loop is CASSIGLSSYNEQFF. The CDR3 coding sequence is TGTGCCAGTAGTATCGGGTTGAGCTCCTACAATGAGCAGTTCTTC. The genes are TRBV19 and TRBJ2-1; D is ambiguous. The V end lost 3 bases, the J end lost 0 bases, and 9 bases lay between the germline ends. Germline V gene lookup returns CDR1 LNHDA and CDR2 SQIVND (reference sequence). This CDR3 has 15 residues.

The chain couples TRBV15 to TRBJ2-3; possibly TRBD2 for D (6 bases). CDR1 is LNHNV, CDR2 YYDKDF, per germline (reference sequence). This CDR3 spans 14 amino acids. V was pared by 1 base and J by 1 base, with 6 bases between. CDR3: CATSRGGGTDTQYF. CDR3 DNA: TGTGCCACCAGCAGAGGGGGGGGCACAGATACGCAGTATTTT.

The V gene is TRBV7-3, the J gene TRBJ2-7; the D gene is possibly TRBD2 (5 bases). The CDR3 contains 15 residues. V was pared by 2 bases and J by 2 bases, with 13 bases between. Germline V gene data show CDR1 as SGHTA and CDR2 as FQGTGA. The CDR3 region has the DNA TGTGCCAGCAGCTTACACCGGACTGATCCCTACGAGCAGTACTTC. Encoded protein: CASSLHRTDPYEQYF.

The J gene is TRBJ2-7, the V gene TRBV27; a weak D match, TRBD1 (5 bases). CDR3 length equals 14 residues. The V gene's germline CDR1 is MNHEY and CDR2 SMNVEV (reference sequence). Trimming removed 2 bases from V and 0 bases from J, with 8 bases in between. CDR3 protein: CASSLQGSSYEQYF. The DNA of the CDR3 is TGTGCCAGCAGTTTACAGGGTAGCTCCTACGAGCAGTACTTC.

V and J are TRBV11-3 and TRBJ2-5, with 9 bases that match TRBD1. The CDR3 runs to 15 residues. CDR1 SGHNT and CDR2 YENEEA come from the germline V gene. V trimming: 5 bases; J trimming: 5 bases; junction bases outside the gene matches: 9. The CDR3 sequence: CASSAWTGEEETQYF. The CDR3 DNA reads TGTGCCAGCAGCGCTTGGACAGGGGAGGAGGAGACCCAGTACTTC. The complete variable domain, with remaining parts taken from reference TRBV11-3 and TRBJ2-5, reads EAGVVQSPRYKIIEKKQPVAFWCNPISGHNTLYWYLQNLGQGPELLIRYENEEAVDDSQLPKDRFSAERLKGVDSTLKIQPAELGDSAVYLCASSAWTGEEETQYFGPGTRLLVL.

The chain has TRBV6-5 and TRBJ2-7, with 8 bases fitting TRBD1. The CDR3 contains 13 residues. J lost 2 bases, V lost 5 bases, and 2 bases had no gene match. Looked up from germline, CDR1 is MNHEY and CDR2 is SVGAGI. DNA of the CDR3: TGTGCCAGCAGTAGGACAGGGACCTACGAGCAGTACTTC. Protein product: CASSRTGTYEQYF.

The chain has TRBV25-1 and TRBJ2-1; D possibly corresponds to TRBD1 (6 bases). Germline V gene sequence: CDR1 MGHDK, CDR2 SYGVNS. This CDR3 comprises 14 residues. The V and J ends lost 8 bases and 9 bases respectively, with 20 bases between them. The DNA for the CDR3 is TGTGCCAGCCAGCCGGGACACGGAATTGGTGAGCAGTTCTTC. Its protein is CASQPGHGIGEQFF. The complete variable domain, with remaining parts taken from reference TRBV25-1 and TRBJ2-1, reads EADIYQTPRYLVIGTGKKITLECSQTMGHDKMYWYQQDPGMELHLIHYSYGVNSTEKGDLSSESTVSRIRTEHFPLTLESARPSHTSQYLCASQPGHGIGEQFFGPGTRLTVL.

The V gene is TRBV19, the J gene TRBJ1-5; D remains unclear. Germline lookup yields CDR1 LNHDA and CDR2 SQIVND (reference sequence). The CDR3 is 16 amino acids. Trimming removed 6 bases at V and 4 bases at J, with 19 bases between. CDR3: CASSSPHSGKNQPQHF. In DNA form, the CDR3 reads TGTGCCAGTAGCAGCCCCCACAGTGGCAAGAATCAGCCCCAGCATTTT.